The 19 T cell receptor beta chains reported below all come from one sample, sequenced in a study of shared clonotypes between healthy human individuals. Naive CD8 cells lacked CD45RO and underwent positive selection for CCR7, leaving out terminally differentiated effector memory CD45RA+ cells. TCRdb keeps only in-frame clones here, not all; method: immunoSEQ multiplex PCR. The table lists around 2.1 million clones, roughly 91% of them singletons. Input material: naive CD8+ T cells from PBMCs. The receptor set was obtained from a man younger than 35 in good health. Some clones in this sample may be carry-over from other donors' samples.

This clone has only one observation. The genes are TRBV11-2 and TRBJ2-5, with D possibly matching TRBD1 (6 bases). Germline V gene lookup returns CDR1 SGHAT and CDR2 FQNNGV. The V end was cut by 2 bases, the J end by 4 bases, with 14 bases between. This CDR3 contains 15 residues. The CDR3 loop is CASSLLTGDGETQYF. The CDR3 bases are TGTGCCAGCAGCTTACTGACAGGTGATGGAGAGACCCAGTACTTC.

The rearrangement links TRBV4-3 to TRBJ1-2; no clear D gene. Germline values: CDR1 LGHNA, CDR2 YSLEER. The CDR3 extends over 15 amino acids. V was shortened by 1 base and J by 6 bases, with 15 bases between the two germline ends. In DNA form, the CDR3 reads TGCGCCAGCAGCCAAGGCGTTATAGCGGATAATGGCTACACCTTC. Its translation: CASSQGVIADNGYTF.

Worth noting for this clone: One junction end disagrees with the germline gene, perhaps due to a read error. The V and J genes are TRBV9 and TRBJ2-1; no clear D. The germline V gene encodes CDR1 SGDLS and CDR2 YYNGEE. The CDR3 is made up of 12 amino acids. The CDR3 DNA follows: TGTGCCAGCAGCGTAGCAGGCAATGGGCAGTTCTTC. Its protein is CASSVAGNGQFF.

The J gene is TRBJ2-5, the V gene TRBV28; the match to TRBD1 covers 7 bases. Germline trimming cut 5 bases from V and 3 bases from J; bases unmatched to any gene: 6. There are 14 residues in the CDR3. Looked up from germline, CDR1 is MDHEN and CDR2 is SYDVKM. CDR3 nucleotide sequence: TGTGCCAGCAGTCCCGGGACAGCTGAAGAGACCCAGTACTTC. Translation: CASSPGTAEETQYF. The full variable domain, completed using reference TRBV28 and TRBJ2-5, is DVKVTQSSRYLVKRTGEKVFLECVQDMDHENMFWYRQDPGLGLRLIYFSYDVKMKEKGDIPEGYSVSREKKERFSLILESASTNQTSMYLCASSPGTAEETQYFGPGTRLLVL.

V and J are TRBV7-9 and TRBJ1-4; D call uncertain. The CDR3 covers 12 residues. Germline CDR1 SEHNR, CDR2 FQNEAQ (reference sequence). V gave up 7 bases and J gave up 10 bases, with 13 bases separating them. The CDR3 DNA reads as TGTGCCAGCACCGCCTCAAGTGTAAAACTGTTTTTT. It yields the protein CASTASSVKLFF.

This chain connects TRBV27 to TRBJ2-1; D not certain. Trimming took 3 bases from V and 2 from J, leaving 14 bases between them. The CDR3 covers 16 residues. CDR1 and CDR2 from the germline V gene are MNHEY and SMNVEV (reference sequence). CDR3: CASSFNLRPAYNEQFF. As DNA, the CDR3 is TGTGCCAGCAGTTTCAACCTCCGGCCGGCCTACAATGAGCAGTTCTTC.

This chain links TRBV11-2 with TRBJ1-1; no clear D gene. CDR1 is SGHAT and CDR2 is FQNNGV in the germline V gene. The CDR3 covers 16 residues. Trimming left V 0 bases short and J 9 bases short, with 20 bases between. DNA of the CDR3: TGTGCCAGCAGCTTAGATCTGGGGAGCGGGATGTCGAAAGCTTTCTTT. Translating it yields CASSLDLGSGMSKAFF.

The V call is TRBV29-1, the J call TRBJ1-3; D perhaps matches TRBD1 (5 bases). This CDR3 comprises 14 residues. V lost 3 bases, J lost 4 bases, and 13 bases lay in between. From germline, CDR1 is SQVTM and CDR2 ANQGSEA. The CDR3 DNA is TGCAGCGTTGATATTCTCGGGACGGGAAACACCATATATTTT. This sequence encodes CSVDILGTGNTIYF. Drawing the rest from reference TRBV29-1 and TRBJ1-3, the complete variable domain is SAVISQKPSRDICQRGTSLTIQCQVDSQVTMMFWYRQQPGQSLTLIATANQGSEATYESGFVIDKFPISRPNLTFSTLTVSNMSPEDSSIYLCSVDILGTGNTIYFGEGSWLTVV.

This chain joins TRBV5-1 and TRBJ2-7; tentatively, D is TRBD1 (5 bases). Germline V gene lookup returns CDR1 SGHRS and CDR2 YFSETQ. This CDR3 is built from 14 residues. Trimming cost V 2 bases and J 5 bases, with 14 bases left between them. CDR3 DNA sequence: TGCGCCAGCAGCTTCCGACAGATCCCCAACGAGCAGTACTTC. As protein: CASSFRQIPNEQYF.

DNA for the CDR3: TGTGCCAGCAGCCTCGGCACGGGAAGGGAGCAGTTCTTC. This sequence encodes CASSLGTGREQFF. The V and J genes are TRBV11-2 and TRBJ2-1; possibly TRBD2 for D (5 bases). Germline values: CDR1 SGHAT, CDR2 FQNNGV. Trimming cost V 5 bases and J 10 bases, with 15 bases left between them. The CDR3 loop spans 13 amino acids.

The V and J genes are TRBV29-1 and TRBJ2-5; TRBD1 agrees at 9 bases. The J segment lost 5 bases and the V segment lost 7 bases, leaving 14 bases of the junction unmatched. The CDR3 is 15 amino acids. From germline, CDR1 is SQVTM and CDR2 ANQGSEA. This chain's CDR3 is CSGWTGELGGETQYF. The CDR3 bases are TGCAGCGGGTGGACAGGGGAGCTCGGAGGCGAGACCCAGTACTTC.

This sequence joins TRBV7-9 and TRBJ2-2, with D perhaps matching TRBD2 (6 bases). V was cut by 2 bases and J by 0 bases, with 13 bases left in between. Per the germline V gene, CDR1 is SEHNR and CDR2 is FQNEAQ (reference sequence). This CDR3 region has 17 residues. This chain's CDR3 is CASSLPSRETNTGELFF. CDR3 DNA: TGTGCCAGCAGCTTACCCAGTCGGGAGACGAACACCGGGGAGCTGTTTTTT.

The chain employs TRBV28 and TRBJ2-3; a weak D match, TRBD2 (5 bases). Germline CDR1 MDHEN, CDR2 SYDVKM. This CDR3 has 18 residues. V shed 3 bases and J shed 1 base, with 20 bases lying between them. CDR3 in DNA: TGTGCCAGCAGTTTTGGCTTCTCGGGGAGCGCCCGCACAGATACGCAGTATTTT. Its protein is CASSFGFSGSARTDTQYF. Full variable domain (remainder filled in from reference TRBV28 and TRBJ2-3): DVKVTQSSRYLVKRTGEKVFLECVQDMDHENMFWYRQDPGLGLRLIYFSYDVKMKEKGDIPEGYSVSREKKERFSLILESASTNQTSMYLCASSFGFSGSARTDTQYFGPGTRLTVL.

The rearrangement uses TRBV19 and TRBJ1-1, with a weak D call TRBD1 (5 bases). The germline gives CDR1 LNHDA, CDR2 SQIVND (reference sequence). Between the trimmed V and J ends, which lost 5 bases and 7 bases, there was a span of 14 bases. The CDR3 covers 13 residues. CDR3 sequence: CASSPGTLHEAFF. CDR3 coding DNA: TGTGCCAGTAGTCCAGGGACGCTCCATGAAGCTTTCTTT.

The chain is built from TRBV28 and TRBJ1-3; maybe TRBD1 (6 bases). CDR3 length equals 17 residues. Trimming removed 7 bases from V and 0 bases from J, with 19 bases in between. CDR1 is MDHEN, CDR2 SYDVKM, per germline. The CDR3 DNA sequence: TGTGCCAGCAATTCCGAGGGGGTGACTCTCTCTGGAAACACCATATATTTT. Translating gives CASNSEGVTLSGNTIYF.

V and J are TRBV5-5 and TRBJ2-1, with 9 bases identical to TRBD2. The CDR3 runs to 15 residues. Trimming at V came to 1 base and at J to 4 bases, leaving 3 bases not matched to a gene. Germline V lookup: CDR1 SGHKS, CDR2 YYEKEE (reference sequence). The CDR3 sequence is CASSLRLAGYNEQFF. Written as DNA, the CDR3 is TGTGCCAGCAGCTTGCGGCTAGCGGGGTACAATGAGCAGTTCTTC.

In this sample, this clone turned up a few times. V usage is TRBV9 and J usage is TRBJ1-5; D might be TRBD1 (6 bases). This CDR3 comprises 14 residues. Trimming removed 4 bases from V and 5 bases from J, with 13 bases in between. Germline CDR1 and CDR2: SGDLS and YYNGEE. CDR3 amino acids: CASSPGQTHQPQHF. CDR3 nucleotides: TGTGCCAGCAGCCCAGGACAGACCCATCAGCCCCAGCATTTT.

The chain is built from TRBV14 and TRBJ1-2, with D unresolved. Trimming shortened V by 1 base and J by 5 bases, and 5 bases separated the two germline ends. The CDR3 is made up of 12 amino acids. Germline V gives CDR1 SGHDN, CDR2 FVKESK. CDR3 coding DNA: TGTGCCAGCAGCCAAGCCAGGTATGGCTACACCTTC. Translated, it gives CASSQARYGYTF.

As to this clone: The sample carries other DNA sequences with the same CDR3. The chain combines TRBV4-1 with TRBJ2-7; D remains unclear. The V gene's germline CDR1 is MGHRA and CDR2 YSYEKL. The CDR3 runs to 13 residues. V was clipped by 1 base and J by 2 bases, with 6 bases between them. CDR3 protein: CASSQGPAYEQYF. For the CDR3, the DNA is TGCGCCAGCAGCCAAGGTCCGGCCTACGAGCAGTACTTC.